These 9 T cell receptor beta chains originate from one sample sequenced in a study of blood T cell repertoires in COVID-19. Using immunoSEQ multiplex PCR, the repertoire was profiled, and TCRdb retains in-frame clones only, with some absent. The sample comprises some 150,000 clones, 75% to 90% of which are singletons, and 0.7% to 0.9% rests with the top ten. The source material was PBMCs or T cells enriched from blood (not recorded which). These receptors were obtained from a woman under 30 who had recovered from COVID-19.

The chain links TRBV5-1 to TRBJ2-1, with D tentatively TRBD2 (6 bases). The CDR3 is made up of 16 amino acids. Germline V gene lookup returns CDR1 SGHRS and CDR2 YFSETQ. V dropped 4 bases and J dropped 0 bases, with 14 bases sitting between them. The CDR3, as DNA: TGCGCCAGCAGCCTCGGAGGGGCGAGCTCCTACAATGAGCAGTTCTTC. This translates into CASSLGGASSYNEQFF.

This clone was observed a handful of times. The CDR3 loop is CASSEGTGESGELFF. The CDR3 coding sequence is TGTGCCAGCAGTGAAGGGACAGGGGAATCCGGGGAGCTGTTTTTT. The chain carries TRBV6-1 and TRBJ2-2, with 9 bases identical to TRBD1. CDR1 and CDR2 (germline): MNHNS, SASEGT. The CDR3 is 15 residues long. With V trimmed by 1 base and J by 6 bases, 3 bases remained unmatched.

The rearrangement links TRBV7-9 to TRBJ2-1; D is unresolved. CDR1 and CDR2 from the germline V gene are SEHNR and FQNEAQ (reference sequence). V was shortened by 4 bases and J by 6 bases, with 7 bases between the two germline ends. The CDR3 covers 12 residues. As DNA, the CDR3 is TGTGCCAGCAGCTCCCTCGGCAATGAGCAGTTCTTC. Protein product: CASSSLGNEQFF.

J is TRBJ2-1 and V is TRBV28; 15 bases agree with TRBD2. The ends lost 3 bases at V and 1 base at J; junction bases unmatched: 7. In germline, CDR1 is MDHEN, CDR2 SYDVKM. This CDR3 region has 19 residues. DNA of the CDR3: TGTGCCAGCAGTTTTTCCGGGACTAGCGGGAGGTGGTCCTACAATGAGCAGTTCTTC. As protein: CASSFSGTSGRWSYNEQFF.

This chain joins TRBV28 and TRBJ1-6, with D uncertain. Germline CDR1 and CDR2: MDHEN and SYDVKM. Trimming stripped 3 bases from V and 10 bases from J, with 16 bases between. This CDR3 has 15 amino acids. The CDR3: CASSFMAGSGSPLHF. For the CDR3, the DNA is TGTGCCAGCAGTTTCATGGCAGGATCTGGATCACCCCTCCACTTT.

This sequence joins TRBV2 and TRBJ2-3, with a possible D match to TRBD2 (6 bases). Trimming shortened V by 10 bases and J by 4 bases, and 15 bases separated the two germline ends. The CDR3 is 13 residues long. Per germline, CDR1 SNHLY and CDR2 FYNNEI. CDR3 residues: CATLVEGADTQYF. In DNA form, the CDR3 reads TGTGCCACCCTAGTGGAGGGTGCAGATACGCAGTATTTT.

The rearrangement uses TRBV7-2 and TRBJ2-1; 11 bases align to TRBD2. From germline, CDR1 is SGHTA and CDR2 FQGNSA. The CDR3 spans 14 residues. Losses at the gene ends were 3 bases for V and 9 bases for J; bases not matched to a gene: 4. Here the CDR3 DNA reads TGTGCCAGCAGCTTGACTAGCGGGACGGGTGAGCAGTTCTTC. Protein sequence: CASSLTSGTGEQFF.

The chain employs TRBV6-5 and TRBJ2-7; 13 positions agree with TRBD2. The germline CDR1 and CDR2 sequences are MNHEY and SVGAGI. V was pared by 4 bases and J by 4 bases, with 7 bases of the junction left unmatched. The CDR3 runs 16 residues. The CDR3 sequence: CASSSTSGRAYYEQYF. CDR3 sequence (DNA): TGTGCCAGCAGTTCAACTAGCGGGAGGGCCTATTACGAGCAGTACTTC.

The V gene is TRBV4-2, the J gene TRBJ1-1; 9 bases align to TRBD1. V dropped 2 bases and J dropped 5; count of bases not matched to a gene: 6. Germline V CDR1 and CDR2: LGHNA, YNFKEQ. The CDR3 is made up of 15 amino acids. CDR3 residues: CASSQTGQGLTEAFF. CDR3 bases: TGTGCCAGCAGCCAAACGGGACAGGGATTGACTGAAGCTTTCTTT.